One and the same sample provided the 25 T cell receptor beta chains below, sequenced in a study of tumor-infiltrating lymphocytes in primary liver carcinoma. Each 20-30 mg portion of unsorted bulk tissue served as the source for co-extraction of RNA and DNA. Researchers generated TCR beta cDNA from about 530 ng of total RNA, relying on a constant-region primer. Nested multiplex PCR, run for three rounds with slightly modified ARM-PCR, yielded TCR beta libraries. Forward primers for TRBV1-TRBV30 and a C-beta reverse primer served the first two PCR rounds, at around 9 cycles each. From the multiplex PCR reads, TCRdb called clonotypes with MiXCR, one entry per CDR3 protein. The table has some 120,000 distinct CDR3 sequences, around 62% seen once. The sample was liver tumor tissue from sampling region 1. Noted subset: tumor region T1, superior pole. The receptors come from an older woman with primary liver carcinoma and hepatitis B virus infection.

The V gene is TRBV28, the J gene TRBJ2-7, with D perhaps TRBD2 (7 bases). The V end was cut by 5 bases, the J end by 4 bases, with 18 bases between. The CDR3 is made up of 15 amino acids. CDR1 and CDR2 from the germline V gene are MDHEN and SYDVKM. The CDR3 is CASSPAGAVKYEQYF. For the CDR3, the DNA is TGTGCCAGCAGTCCCGCGGGGGCCGTTAAATACGAGCAGTACTTC.

The chain is built from TRBV14 and TRBJ2-5; 9 bases align to TRBD1. CDR3 size: 16 residues. J lost 5 bases, V lost 3 bases, and 10 bases had no gene match. CDR1 is SGHDN and CDR2 is FVKESK in the germline V gene. The CDR3 coding sequence is TGTGCCAGCAGCCAGATGAAACAGGGGGCACGGGAGACCCAGTACTTC. Protein: CASSQMKQGARETQYF. Full variable domain (rest looked up from reference TRBV14 and TRBJ2-5): EAGVTQFPSHSVIEKGQTVTLRCDPISGHDNLYWYRRVMGKEIKFLLHFVKESKQDESGMPNNRFLAERTGGTYSTLKVQPAELEDSGVYFCASSQMKQGARETQYFGPGTRLLVL.

The rearrangement joins TRBV28 to TRBJ1-4, with D maybe TRBD1 (6 bases). Germline CDR1 MDHEN, CDR2 SYDVKM. The V gene lost 6 bases and the J gene lost 7 bases, with 21 bases spanning the gap. The CDR3 runs 16 residues. As DNA, the CDR3 is TGTGCCAGCAGGCCCGGGACGGGGGGCGGCGTTGAAAAACTGTTTTTT. Protein sequence: CASRPGTGGGVEKLFF.

Remarks on this clonotype: The junction does not match germline at one end; this may be a read error. This chain connects TRBV11-1 to TRBJ2-7; TRBD2 might be the D (6 bases). The CDR3 is 13 amino acids. Germline V gene sequence: CDR1 SGHAT, CDR2 FQDESV (reference sequence). The CDR3 coding sequence is TGTGCCAGCAGCCCAAGGACGGACTACGAACAGTGCTTC. It specifies CASSPRTDYEQCF.

This clonotype appeared a single time. This chain joins TRBV14 and TRBJ1-2; the match to TRBD1 covers 7 bases. V shed 1 base, J shed 6 bases, and the junction held 11 bases outside the gene matches. Germline-derived CDR1 and CDR2 are SGHDN and FVKESK. The length of the CDR3 is 16 residues. Here the CDR3 DNA reads TGTGCCAGCAGCCAAGGTCGGACAGGATCGAACAATGGCTACACCTTC. Translation gives CASSQGRTGSNNGYTF.

This clonotype was counted only a few times. The gene calls are TRBV5-1 and TRBJ2-7; 7 bases match TRBD2. CDR1 is SGHRS, CDR2 YFSETQ, per germline. With V trimmed by 1 base and J by 4 bases, 5 bases remained unmatched. The CDR3 totals 14 residues. For the CDR3, the DNA is TGCGCCAGCAGCTTGAGTAGCGGGCGGTACGAGCAGTACTTC. It yields the protein CASSLSSGRYEQYF.

This clonotype occurred a few times. V usage is TRBV7-3 and J usage is TRBJ2-3; TRBD2 aligns across 10 bases. In germline, CDR1 is SGHTA, CDR2 FQGTGA. This CDR3 region has 14 residues. After removal of 8 bases from V and 0 bases from J, the junction contained 2 bases not matched to a gene. CDR3 nucleotide sequence: TGTGCCAGCCAACTAGCGGGAAGCACAGATACGCAGTATTTT. This translates into CASQLAGSTDTQYF.

This clonotype was counted only a few times. The J gene is TRBJ1-5, the V gene TRBV19; maybe TRBD1 (5 bases). CDR1 and CDR2 from the germline V gene are LNHDA and SQIVND (reference sequence). This CDR3 contains 14 residues. V lost 2 bases to trimming and J lost 5 bases, with 10 bases between them. The CDR3 coding sequence is TGTGCCAGTAGTATATGGCAGGGCCATCAGCCCCAGCATTTT. Encoded protein: CASSIWQGHQPQHF.

This clonotype showed up just once. Since the CDR3 does not end with the conserved phenylalanine or tryptophan, this likely comes from a read error. CDR3 loop: CASSLGLAELGELFL. CDR3 in DNA: TGTGCCAGCAGCTTGGGACTAGCGGAGCTCGGGGAGCTGTTTTTA. The V gene is TRBV11-1, the J gene TRBJ2-2, with 11 bases lining up with TRBD2. CDR1 and CDR2 (germline): SGHAT, FQDESV (reference sequence). CDR3 length: 15 amino acids. Trimming cost V 3 bases and J 7 bases; bases outside gene matches: 4.

The J gene is TRBJ2-3, the V gene TRBV13; D gene unclear. The CDR3 totals 17 residues. V lost 5 bases and J 3 bases, leaving 21 bases between the germline ends. Germline V gene data show CDR1 as PRHDT and CDR2 as FYEKMQ (reference sequence). The CDR3 DNA sequence: TGTGCCAGCAGCCAAGAGCTCCGGAAGAGGAGTACAGATACGCAGTATTTT. Translating it yields CASSQELRKRSTDTQYF.

The chain employs TRBV10-1 and TRBJ1-1; D gene unclear. V lost 9 bases and J lost 5, with 19 bases in between. This CDR3 comprises 14 residues. CDR1 and CDR2 from the germline V gene are WNHNN and SYGVQD (reference sequence). The CDR3 is CARSKSWGSTEAFF. Written as DNA, the CDR3 is TGCGCCAGAAGTAAGTCGTGGGGTAGTACTGAAGCTTTCTTT.

Of note for this clonotype: A much larger clonotype is one base distant, so this may be a read error. The rearrangement joins TRBV6-1 to TRBJ1-4; D not certain. The CDR3 runs to 14 residues. The germline gives CDR1 MNHNS, CDR2 SASEGT. In DNA, the CDR3 is TGTGCCAGCAATCGTATTACAACTAGTGAAAAACTGTCTTTT. Translating gives CASNRITTSEKLSF.

For this clonotype: The final CDR3 position lacks the conserved phenylalanine or tryptophan, pointing to a likely read error. The DNA is omitted, as the CDR3 cannot be located on it reliably, and the CDR3 follows TCRdb's listing. V usage is TRBV12-3 or TRBV12-4 and J usage is TRBJ2-7; no check of the table's D call, TRBD2, against the DNA was made. Including both end residues, the CDR3 is 13 amino acids long. This CDR3 reads CASGGSSVYEQYL.

Comment on this clonotype: This may stem from a read error, because a much larger clone lies one nucleotide away. The V call is TRBV6-1, the J call TRBJ2-7, with TRBD1 matching 7 bases. CDR1 and CDR2 (germline): MNHNS, SASEGT. CDR3 length equals 12 residues. In DNA form, the CDR3 reads TGTGCCAGCGACAGGGTCTTCTACGAGAAGTACTTC. This encodes CASDRVFYEKYF.

To note about this clonotype: Because it lacks the conserved phenylalanine or tryptophan at the end, this CDR3 is likely a read error. The genes are TRBV11-2 and TRBJ2-1; D call uncertain. V shed 2 bases and J shed 5 bases, with 19 bases lying between them. Germline values: CDR1 SGHAT, CDR2 FQNNGV. The CDR3 length is 17 residues. The chain's CDR3 is CASSLTPTTFFNNEQFL. The CDR3 bases are TGTGCCAGCAGCTTAACCCCGACAACGTTCTTCAACAATGAGCAGTTCCTC.

This chain connects TRBV7-9 to TRBJ2-1; 10 nucleotides match TRBD2. The V gene end was trimmed by 3 bases and the J gene end by 4 bases; junction bases not matched to a gene: 6. This CDR3 has 16 residues. CDR1 and CDR2 from the germline V gene are SEHNR and FQNEAQ (reference sequence). CDR3 sequence reads: CASSFKREGYYNEQFF. CDR3 sequence (DNA): TGTGCCAGCAGCTTCAAGCGGGAGGGCTATTACAATGAGCAGTTCTTC.

As for this clonotype: The germline gene is not matched at one end of the junction; a read error may be the cause. The chain employs TRBV29-1 and TRBJ2-5; possible D gene TRBD1, 5 bases. CDR1 is SQVTM and CDR2 is ANQGSEA in the germline V gene. There are 12 residues in the CDR3. The CDR3 sequence is CSVGQPQEAQYF. The CDR3 DNA reads TGCAGCGTTGGACAGCCTCAAGAGGCCCAGTACTTC.

The CDR3 reads CAWSYTPGLAGTLGLETQYF. Written as DNA, the CDR3 is TGTGCCTGGAGCTACACACCGGGACTAGCGGGTACCCTCGGTCTGGAGACCCAGTACTTC. The rearrangement links TRBV30 to TRBJ2-5; 12 bases line up with TRBD2. Germline CDR1 and CDR2: GTSNPN and SVGIG (reference sequence). The junction had 22 bases not matched to a gene; V was cut back by 3 bases and J by 5 bases. The CDR3 has 20 residues. Complete variable domain (other parts from reference TRBV30 and TRBJ2-5): SQTIHQWPATLVQPVGSPLSLECTVEGTSNPNLYWYRQAAGRGLQLLFYSVGIGQISSEVPQNLSASRPQDRQFILSSKKLLLSDSGFYLCAWSYTPGLAGTLGLETQYFGPGTRLLVL.

This chain uses TRBV6-6 with TRBJ1-5; TRBD1 might be the D (5 bases). Germline CDR1 is MNHNY and CDR2 is SVGAGI (reference sequence). V lost 8 bases, J lost 7 bases, and 21 bases lay in between. This CDR3 is built from 15 residues. CDR3 nucleotide sequence: TGTGCCAGCCGACATGGGGCTCGGGGAGAGCAGCCCCAGCATTTT. This encodes CASRHGARGEQPQHF.

About this clonotype itself: At one end the junction does not follow the germline gene, possibly because of a read error. The rearrangement uses TRBV11-2 and TRBJ2-1; the match to TRBD2 covers 10 bases. In germline, CDR1 is SGHAT, CDR2 FQNNGV. The CDR3 contains 13 residues. The CDR3 coding sequence is TGTGCCAGTAGCTGTACTAGCGGGGCTGAGCAGTTCTTC. It translates to CASSCTSGAEQFF.

Of note for this clonotype: A read error may be the cause here, since a much bigger clone is one base away. The chain employs TRBV29-1 and TRBJ2-7; perhaps TRBD1 as D (6 bases). This CDR3 contains 12 residues. Looked up from germline, CDR1 is SQVTM and CDR2 is ANQGSEA. V was clipped by 7 bases and J by 6 bases, with 16 bases between them. Written as DNA, the CDR3 is TGCAGCGCCCGGGACACATTCTGCGAGCAGTACTTC. It encodes CSARDTFCEQYF.

This clonotype was recorded only once. Germline is not matched at one junction end, which may reflect a read error. The CDR3 nucleotides read TGTGTCAGCAGCTTAGAACCGAGTGCAGATACGCAGTATTTT. It specifies CVSSLEPSADTQYF. This chain connects TRBV11-2 to TRBJ2-3; D is uncertain. Germline assignment: CDR1 SGHAT and CDR2 FQNNGV. The length of the CDR3 is 14 residues.

As concerns this clonotype: Just one base apart from a much larger clone, this may be a read error. The genes are TRBV12-3 or TRBV12-4 and TRBJ2-3; the D is unclear. CDR3 length: 14 amino acids. DNA for the CDR3: TGTGCCAGCAGTTTCCACCGGAGCACAGATGCGCAGTATTTT. Translated: CASSFHRSTDAQYF.

The chain uses TRBV7-2 and TRBJ1-4; 9 nucleotides agree with TRBD1. CDR1 is SGHTA, CDR2 FQGNSA, per germline. The ends lost 3 bases at V and 6 bases at J; junction bases unmatched: 5. This CDR3 region has 15 residues. Here the CDR3 reads CASSFDRGVDEKLFF. CDR3 in DNA: TGTGCCAGCAGCTTTGACAGGGGGGTTGATGAAAAACTGTTTTTT.

For this clonotype: Because the CDR3 is missing its conserved closing phenylalanine or tryptophan, this is likely a read error. The chain is built from TRBV29-1 and TRBJ2-6; 9 bases align to TRBD1. After removal of 7 bases from V and 2 bases from J, the junction contained 9 bases not matched to a gene. The length of the CDR3 is 16 residues. Looked up from germline, CDR1 is SQVTM and CDR2 is ANQGSEA. CDR3 nucleotide sequence: TGCAGCGCCGGGACAGGGAGTGTTACTGGGGCCAACGTCCTGACTTCC. The encoded protein is CSAGTGSVTGANVLTS.